One and the same sample provided the 11 T cell receptor beta chains below, sequenced in a study of low-dose radiotherapy and immunotherapy resistance in tumors. As for time point: after trial treatment. Treatment here: LDRT plus nivolumab, ipilimumab, low-dose cyclophosphamide and aspirin (RACIN trial). Primers targeting TRAV and TRBV primed first-strand cDNA, covering alpha and beta chains. TCRs were amplified for roughly 20 PCR cycles with a constant-region primer and V-primer adapter. Each CDR3 protein gets one entry after TCRdb re-called the reads with MiXCR. The sample records about 58,000 distinct CDR3 sequences, 20% to 25% being singletons. This specimen was PBMCs, taken after low-dose radiotherapy plus immunotherapy. The receptors shown here come from a male donor with prostate cancer.

In the case of this clonotype: A clone one base away is much larger, so this may be a read error. This rearrangement joins TRBV11-2 to TRBJ2-1; D is perhaps TRBD1 or TRBD2 (5 bases each). Between the trimmed V and J ends, which lost 8 bases and 3 bases, there was a span of 23 bases. Germline V gives CDR1 SGHAT, CDR2 FQNNGV. This CDR3 is built from 17 residues. CDR3 DNA: TGTGCCAGCTGCCCCGGCGTTGGGACCAAACTCTACAATGAGCAGTTCTTC. Its protein is CASCPGVGTKLYNEQFF. Supplemented by reference TRBV11-2 and TRBJ2-1, the full variable domain reads EAGVAQSPRYKIIEKRQSVAFWCNPISGHATLYWYQQILGQGPKLLIQFQNNGVVDDSQLPKDRFSAERLKGVDSTLKIQPAKLEDSAVYLCASCPGVGTKLYNEQFFGPGTRLTVL.

This clonotype was found a few times. Since a much larger clone is just one base distant, this may be a read error. No conserved phenylalanine or tryptophan is present at the end of the CDR3, so a read error is the likely explanation. The chain is built from TRBV20-1 and TRBJ2-3; 9 bases agree with TRBD2. Trimming removed 6 bases from V and 4 bases from J; junction bases left unmatched: 14. CDR1 DFQATT and CDR2 SNEGSKA come from the germline V gene (reference sequence). CDR3 length: 16 residues. The CDR3 DNA reads TGCAGTGCGAAAGGAGTAGCGGGAGAATCCCCAGATACGCAGTATTCT. It codes for CSAKGVAGESPDTQYS.

The table lists this clonotype with many counts. The V call is TRBV3-1, the J call TRBJ2-1; tentative D call: TRBD2 (6 bases). The length of the CDR3 is 16 residues. The V gene lost 4 bases and the J gene lost 5 bases, with 18 bases spanning the gap. Germline lookup yields CDR1 LGHDT and CDR2 YNNKEL (reference sequence). The CDR3 DNA reads TGTGCCAGCAGCCTCTTGGGCAGCGGGCAAAACAATGAGCAGTTCTTC. Protein product: CASSLLGSGQNNEQFF.

Points on this clonotype: It is likely a read error: a sequence one base away is far more abundant. The chain couples TRBV12-3 or TRBV12-4 to TRBJ2-7; 9 bases are a match to TRBD2. The CDR3 extends over 14 amino acids. After removal of 6 bases from V and 3 bases from J, the junction contained 6 bases not matched to a gene. The CDR3: CASSRGGDDYEQYF. The DNA of the CDR3 is TGTGCCAGCAGCCGCGGGGGGGATGACTACGAGCAGTACTTC.

A remark on this clonotype: A read error likely explains this, since a far larger clone differs by one base. The chain links TRBV7-9 to TRBJ1-6; weak D call: TRBD1 (6 bases). Looked up from germline, CDR1 is SEHNR and CDR2 is FQNEAQ (reference sequence). This CDR3 comprises 16 residues. CDR3 bases: TGTGCCAACAGCCCACCCAGGGGAGGAAATCGTTCACCCCTCCACTTT. Its protein product is CANSPPRGGNRSPLHF. The variable domain in full, with the rest retrieved from reference TRBV7-9 and TRBJ1-6, is DTGVSQNPRHKITKRGQNVTFRCDPISEHNRLYWYRQTLGQGPEFLTYFQNEAQLEKSRLLSDRFSAERPKGSFSTLEIQRTEQGDSAMYLCANSPPRGGNRSPLHFGNGTRLTVT.

This clonotype was observed at least ten times. V gene TRBV19 combines with J gene TRBJ1-5; maybe TRBD1 (5 bases). The germline V and J ends were trimmed by 6 bases and 0 bases, with 18 bases remaining between them. Germline V gene data show CDR1 as LNHDA and CDR2 as SQIVND (reference sequence). The CDR3 runs to 17 residues. The CDR3 here is CASRPRTSLNSNQPQHF. CDR3 bases: TGTGCCAGTAGACCCCGGACATCCTTGAATAGCAATCAGCCCCAGCATTTT. Full variable domain (outside the CDR3, taken from reference TRBV19 and TRBJ1-5): DGGITQSPKYLFRKEGQNVTLSCEQNLNHDAMYWYRQDPGQGLRLIYYSQIVNDFQKGDIAEGYSVSREKKESFPLTVTSAQKNPTAFYLCASRPRTSLNSNQPQHFGDGTRLSIL.

The chain combines TRBV20-1 with TRBJ2-3; no definite D call. This CDR3 region has 15 residues. In germline, CDR1 is DFQATT, CDR2 SNEGSKA (reference sequence). V lost 6 bases to trimming and J lost 0 bases, with 16 bases between them. CDR3 region: CSALKALGSTDTQYF. In DNA form, the CDR3 reads TGCAGTGCCCTCAAGGCCCTGGGGAGCACAGATACGCAGTATTTT.

This clonotype was recorded at least ten times. The chain employs TRBV24-1 and TRBJ2-6, with no clear D. Trimming removed 8 bases from V and 0 bases from J, with 19 bases in between. CDR3 length: 18 amino acids. The germline CDR1 and CDR2 sequences are KGHDR and SFDVKD. CDR3 residues: CATIAVSTLGSGANVLTF. The CDR3 DNA follows: TGTGCCACCATCGCTGTTAGTACCTTAGGCTCTGGGGCCAACGTCCTGACTTTC.

This clonotype was detected many times. This chain joins TRBV23-1 and TRBJ2-3; D unresolved. TRBV23-1 is filed as an ORF, its function uncertain. The CDR3 has 13 residues. The germline V and J ends were trimmed by 8 bases and 2 bases, with 11 bases remaining between them. As DNA, the CDR3 is TGCGCCAGCCCGGAGCACTCCACAGATACGCAGTATTTT. It specifies CASPEHSTDTQYF.

The gene calls are TRBV13 and TRBJ1-2; weak D call: TRBD1 (6 bases). Germline values: CDR1 PRHDT, CDR2 FYEKMQ (reference sequence). Trimming removed 5 bases at V and 7 bases at J, with 20 bases between. The CDR3 runs to 15 residues. Written as DNA, the CDR3 is TGTGCCAGCAGCCTGGGGGGGGCCCCCTCGTCTGGCTACACCTTC. Protein: CASSLGGAPSSGYTF.

There are many counts of this clonotype. The genes are TRBV20-1 and TRBJ2-6, with 10 bases lining up with TRBD1. The germline V gene has CDR1 DFQATT and CDR2 SNEGSKA (reference sequence). The CDR3 totals 15 residues. V shed 6 bases and J 2 bases; nucleotides not matched to a gene: 4. The CDR3 loop is CSATGTGAGANVLTF. The CDR3 DNA is TGCAGTGCGACCGGGACAGGGGCTGGGGCCAACGTCCTGACTTTC.